A selection of T cell receptor beta chains follows, all from one sample in a study of OX40 agonist ivuxolimab in advanced cancers. Generated by immunoSEQ multiplex PCR, the TCRdb table keeps only in-frame clones and is missing some. This table holds tens of thousands of clones, roughly 90% found once. The sample in question was CD4+ or CD8+ T cells sorted from blood, obtained in a trial of the OX40 agonist ivuxolimab. The receptors here all came from an adult with an advanced solid tumor such as melanoma, head and neck, liver or kidney cancer. The CDR3 runs from the conserved cysteine through the conserved F or W. The D gene is left open where the match is weak. Some rows have no size entry. The others give once, few or many, or a class for an expanded clone.

d_call: NA; clone_size: once; v_call: TRBV2; j_call: TRBJ2-4; cdr3_aa: CASRGFAKNIQYF; cdr3_nt: TGTGCCAGCAGGGGATTCGCCAAAAACATTCAGTACTTC
d_call: TRBD2; clone_size: NA; v_call: TRBV29-1; j_call: TRBJ2-1; cdr3_aa: CSVVIAGPSSSYNEQFF; cdr3_nt: TGCAGCGTTGTTATAGCGGGTCCTTCTTCTTCCTACAATGAGCAGTTCTTC
d_call: NA; clone_size: NA; v_call: TRBV7-3; j_call: TRBJ2-5; cdr3_aa: CASSPRAGPQETQYF; cdr3_nt: TGTGCCAGCAGCCCCCGAGCAGGGCCACAAGAGACCCAGTACTTC
d_call: NA; clone_size: once; v_call: TRBV5-1; j_call: TRBJ2-6; cdr3_aa: CASRTSSGANVLTF; cdr3_nt: TGCGCCAGCAGGACTAGTTCGGGGGCCAACGTCCTGACTTTC
d_call: NA; clone_size: NA; v_call: TRBV7-3; j_call: TRBJ2-6; cdr3_aa: CASSSPGANVLTF; cdr3_nt: TGTGCCAGCAGCTCCCCTGGGGCCAACGTCCTGACTTTC
d_call: NA; clone_size: few; v_call: TRBV10-3; j_call: TRBJ1-1; cdr3_aa: CATGQKDEAFF; cdr3_nt: TGTGCCACAGGACAGAAGGATGAAGCTTTCTTT
d_call: NA; clone_size: NA; v_call: TRBV28; j_call: TRBJ1-3; cdr3_aa: CASSPPLQSSGNTIYF; cdr3_nt: TGTGCCAGCAGCCCGCCCCTTCAGAGCTCTGGAAACACCATATATTTT
d_call: TRBD1; clone_size: NA; v_call: TRBV11-2; j_call: TRBJ1-4; cdr3_aa: CASSQGQANEKLFF; cdr3_nt: TGTGCCAGCAGCCAAGGACAGGCTAATGAAAAACTGTTTTTT
d_call: NA; clone_size: NA; v_call: TRBV7-9; j_call: TRBJ2-3; cdr3_aa: CAGRAGLATDTQYF; cdr3_nt: TGTGCCGGCAGGGCCGGTCTAGCGACAGATACGCAGTATTTT
d_call: NA; clone_size: NA; v_call: TRBV5-5; j_call: TRBJ2-5; cdr3_aa: CASSFAGTLSQETQYF; cdr3_nt: TGTGCCAGCAGCTTTGCCGGGACCCTATCACAAGAGACCCAGTACTTC
d_call: NA; clone_size: NA; v_call: TRBV4-1; j_call: TRBJ2-7; cdr3_aa: CASSLLRGGYEQYF; cdr3_nt: TGCGCCAGCAGCCTTCTCCGGGGTGGCTACGAGCAGTACTTC
d_call: NA; clone_size: NA; v_call: TRBV11-2; j_call: TRBJ2-5; cdr3_aa: CASSQLTGQETQYF; cdr3_nt: TGTGCCAGCTCCCAGCTTACAGGGCAAGAGACCCAGTACTTC
d_call: NA; clone_size: NA; v_call: TRBV9; j_call: TRBJ2-5; cdr3_aa: CASSVGGRGAQETQYF; cdr3_nt: TGTGCCAGCAGCGTAGGTGGCAGGGGGGCCCAAGAGACCCAGTACTTC
d_call: NA; clone_size: NA; v_call: TRBV9; j_call: TRBJ1-2; cdr3_aa: CASSVAGGLNYGYTF; cdr3_nt: TGTGCCAGCAGCGTAGCTGGGGGATTAAACTATGGCTACACCTTC
d_call: TRBD1; clone_size: once; v_call: TRBV2; j_call: TRBJ2-7; cdr3_aa: CASKPSTGVGIYEQYF; cdr3_nt: TGTGCCAGCAAACCTTCAACAGGGGTAGGGATTTACGAGCAGTACTTC
d_call: TRBD2; clone_size: NA; v_call: TRBV7-3; j_call: TRBJ2-1; cdr3_aa: CASSLTSGTYNEQFF; cdr3_nt: TGTGCCAGCAGCTTAACTAGCGGGACCTACAATGAGCAGTTCTTC
d_call: NA; clone_size: NA; v_call: TRBV6-4; j_call: TRBJ1-6; cdr3_aa: CASSDSVWDSPLHF; cdr3_nt: TGTGCCAGCAGTGACTCGGTTTGGGATTCACCCCTCCACTTT
d_call: TRBD1; clone_size: NA; v_call: TRBV14; j_call: TRBJ1-1; cdr3_aa: CASSQLSWSGGTEAFF; cdr3_nt: TGTGCCAGCAGCCAACTATCGTGGTCAGGGGGCACTGAAGCTTTCTTT
d_call: NA; clone_size: NA; v_call: TRBV11-3; j_call: TRBJ2-5; cdr3_aa: CASSLGSSIGETQYF; cdr3_nt: TGTGCCAGCAGCTTAGGGAGCAGCATTGGAGAGACCCAGTACTTC
d_call: NA; clone_size: once; v_call: TRBV6-6; j_call: TRBJ1-2; cdr3_aa: CASRTEDGYTF; cdr3_nt: TGTGCCAGCCGGACAGAAGACGGCTACACCTTC
d_call: TRBD1; clone_size: NA; v_call: TRBV7-9; j_call: TRBJ2-3; cdr3_aa: CAGGQGTSRTDTQYF; cdr3_nt: TGTGCCGGAGGACAGGGAACCTCTCGCACAGATACGCAGTATTTT
d_call: NA; clone_size: NA; v_call: TRBV4-1; j_call: TRBJ1-5; cdr3_aa: CASSPVRDYSNQPQHF; cdr3_nt: TGCGCCAGCAGCCCGGTCAGGGATTATAGCAATCAGCCCCAGCATTTT
d_call: NA; clone_size: NA; v_call: TRBV11-2; j_call: TRBJ2-7; cdr3_aa: CASSLNLGSYEQYF; cdr3_nt: TGTGCCAGCAGCTTAAATCTGGGGAGCTACGAGCAGTACTTC
d_call: NA; clone_size: NA; v_call: TRBV7-8; j_call: TRBJ2-4; cdr3_aa: CASSLAGEGLKNIQYF; cdr3_nt: TGTGCCAGCAGCTTAGCCGGTGAAGGGTTAAAAAACATTCAGTACTTC
d_call: NA; clone_size: NA; v_call: TRBV6-5; j_call: TRBJ1-2; cdr3_aa: CASSLDTSNPYGYTF; cdr3_nt: TGTGCCAGCAGCCTGGACACGAGCAACCCCTATGGCTACACCTTC
d_call: TRBD1; clone_size: NA; v_call: TRBV7-8; j_call: TRBJ1-5; cdr3_aa: CASSLEGTGTGYQPQHF; cdr3_nt: TGTGCCAGCAGCTTAGAGGGGACCGGGACAGGGTATCAGCCCCAGCATTTT
d_call: TRBD1; clone_size: NA; v_call: TRBV7-2; j_call: TRBJ2-3; cdr3_aa: CASSFTGGSGTDTQYF; cdr3_nt: TGTGCCAGCAGCTTTACAGGGGGCTCCGGCACAGATACGCAGTATTTT
d_call: NA; clone_size: NA; v_call: TRBV19; j_call: TRBJ2-5; cdr3_aa: CASSIDQGGKGTQYF; cdr3_nt: TGTGCCAGTAGTATAGATCAGGGTGGAAAGGGGACCCAGTACTTC
d_call: NA; clone_size: NA; v_call: TRBV11-2; j_call: TRBJ2-7; cdr3_aa: CASSPGWSEQYF; cdr3_nt: TGTGCCAGCAGCCCCGGATGGAGCGAGCAGTACTTC
d_call: NA; clone_size: NA; v_call: TRBV7-9; j_call: TRBJ2-4; cdr3_aa: CASTQRGAKNIQYF; cdr3_nt: TGTGCCAGCACCCAAAGGGGAGCCAAAAACATTCAGTACTTC
d_call: TRBD1; clone_size: NA; v_call: TRBV5-6; j_call: TRBJ2-6; cdr3_aa: CASSPRRTGRGANVLTF; cdr3_nt: TGTGCCAGCAGCCCACGGAGGACAGGGCGCGGGGCCAACGTCCTGACTTTC
d_call: NA; clone_size: few; v_call: TRBV15; j_call: TRBJ1-5; cdr3_aa: CATSRPPVQPQHF; cdr3_nt: TGTGCCACCAGCAGACCCCCCGTTCAGCCCCAGCATTTT
d_call: NA; clone_size: NA; v_call: TRBV21-1; j_call: TRBJ1-1; cdr3_aa: CASSKGSYRGTEAFF; cdr3_nt: TGTGCCAGCAGCAAAGGGTCTTACAGGGGCACTGAAGCTTTCTTT
d_call: NA; clone_size: NA; v_call: TRBV21-1; j_call: TRBJ2-7; cdr3_aa: CASSKCGSGRLQSSYEQYF; cdr3_nt: TGTGCCAGCAGCAAATGCGGGAGCGGGAGGCTACAGAGCTCCTACGAGCAGTACTTC
d_call: NA; clone_size: NA; v_call: TRBV2; j_call: TRBJ1-2; cdr3_aa: CASSEATRDYGYTF; cdr3_nt: TGTGCCAGCAGTGAAGCGACCCGGGACTATGGCTACACCTTC
d_call: TRBD1; clone_size: NA; v_call: TRBV7-9; j_call: TRBJ1-6; cdr3_aa: CASSLLGQGNSPLHF; cdr3_nt: TGTGCCAGCAGCTTATTGGGACAGGGGAATTCACCCCTCCACTTT
d_call: TRBD2; clone_size: NA; v_call: TRBV5-1; j_call: TRBJ2-3; cdr3_aa: CASSFLAGGITDTQYF; cdr3_nt: TGCGCCAGCAGCTTCCTAGCGGGGGGTATCACAGATACGCAGTATTTT
d_call: TRBD2; clone_size: once; v_call: TRBV29-1; j_call: TRBJ2-1; cdr3_aa: CSVGARTSFEQFF; cdr3_nt: TGCAGCGTTGGGGCGCGGACTAGTTTTGAGCAGTTCTTC
d_call: TRBD2; clone_size: NA; v_call: TRBV5-1; j_call: TRBJ2-7; cdr3_aa: CASSPPGRESSYEQYF; cdr3_nt: TGCGCCAGCAGCCCCCCGGGGCGGGAGAGCTCCTACGAGCAGTACTTC
d_call: TRBD1; clone_size: NA; v_call: TRBV19; j_call: TRBJ2-7; cdr3_aa: CASSIGQGVYEQYF; cdr3_nt: TGTGCCAGTAGTATAGGACAGGGAGTCTACGAGCAGTACTTC